Below are 13 T cell receptor beta chains sequenced from a single sample in a study of blood T cell repertoires in COVID-19. Generated by immunoSEQ multiplex PCR, the TCRdb table keeps only in-frame clones and is missing some. The table includes roughly 300,000 clones, roughly 90% detected once. Sequencing was carried out using PBMCs or T cells enriched from blood (not recorded which). The receptors stem from a woman aged 25 to 39 who had recovered from COVID-19.

The genes are TRBV6-5 and TRBJ2-7; maybe TRBD1 (6 bases). Trimming pared 0 bases from V and 3 bases from J, leaving 12 bases between. Germline CDR1 reads MNHEY; CDR2 reads SVGAGI. This CDR3 has 15 amino acids. This CDR3 is CASSYSRQDSYEQYF. CDR3 in DNA: TGTGCCAGCAGTTACTCGAGGCAGGACAGCTACGAGCAGTACTTC.

V and J are TRBV5-1 and TRBJ2-3, with TRBD2 identical over 15 bases. CDR1 is SGHRS and CDR2 is YFSETQ in the germline V gene. The CDR3 is made up of 18 amino acids. The V gene end was trimmed by 4 bases and the J gene end by 2 bases; junction bases not matched to a gene: 8. In nucleotides, the CDR3 is TGCGCCAGCAGCGCCGGGACTAGCGGGGGGATAATCACAGATACGCAGTATTTT. Its translation is CASSAGTSGGIITDTQYF.

This chain joins TRBV19 and TRBJ1-1; maybe TRBD1 (5 bases). The germline V and J ends were trimmed by 6 bases and 5 bases, with 7 bases remaining between them. Germline CDR1 is LNHDA and CDR2 is SQIVND (reference sequence). The CDR3 spans 11 residues. The CDR3 DNA reads as TGTGCCAGTAGCCAGGGTACTGAAGCTTTCTTT. Translating it yields CASSQGTEAFF.

The genes are TRBV28 and TRBJ2-5; 8 bases fit TRBD1. The CDR3 loop spans 20 amino acids. CDR1 is MDHEN and CDR2 is SYDVKM in the germline V gene. Losses at the gene ends were 6 bases for V and 5 bases for J; bases not matched to a gene: 26. The DNA for the CDR3 is TGTGCCAGCAGCTATCCCCGGACAGGGATTGTTTCGGGGCCAAAGGAGACCCAGTACTTC. This translates into CASSYPRTGIVSGPKETQYF. Full variable domain (missing parts from reference TRBV28 and TRBJ2-5): DVKVTQSSRYLVKRTGEKVFLECVQDMDHENMFWYRQDPGLGLRLIYFSYDVKMKEKGDIPEGYSVSREKKERFSLILESASTNQTSMYLCASSYPRTGIVSGPKETQYFGPGTRLLVL.

The chain combines TRBV28 with TRBJ1-1; no clear D. Deletions cut 6 bases from V and 5 bases from J, with 13 bases between. Germline V gene lookup returns CDR1 MDHEN and CDR2 SYDVKM. This CDR3 comprises 13 residues. The CDR3 loop reads CASRIRSVTEAFF. DNA for the CDR3: TGTGCCAGCAGGATACGCTCGGTGACTGAAGCTTTCTTT.

This clone was seen a handful of times. At the DNA level, this CDR3 is encoded by other sequences in the same sample as well. The chain couples TRBV28 to TRBJ1-2; D not resolved. CDR1 MDHEN and CDR2 SYDVKM come from the germline V gene. This CDR3 is 12 amino acids long. Trimming cost V 7 bases and J 0 bases, with 6 bases left between them. CDR3 amino acids: CASTRTNYGYTF. In nucleotides, the CDR3 is TGTGCCAGCACGAGAACTAACTATGGCTACACCTTC.

V and J are TRBV19 and TRBJ2-3; 12 bases fit TRBD2. Unmatched junction bases numbered 5, after V lost 5 bases and J lost 2 bases. The CDR3 runs 16 residues. Germline V CDR1 and CDR2: LNHDA, SQIVND (reference sequence). The DNA of the CDR3 is TGTGCCAGTAGTCCCCGGACTAGCGGGGCCACAGATACGCAGTATTTT. Its translation: CASSPRTSGATDTQYF.

The V gene is TRBV27, the J gene TRBJ2-5; 8 nucleotides match TRBD2. V lost 2 bases to trimming and J lost 3 bases; unmatched junction nucleotides: 11. The CDR3 runs to 17 residues. CDR1 and CDR2 from the germline V gene are MNHEY and SMNVEV (reference sequence). The CDR3 spells CASSLLGERGTEETQYF. The CDR3 bases are TGTGCCAGCAGTTTACTGGGGGAGCGGGGGACCGAAGAGACCCAGTACTTC.

The V gene is TRBV6-6, the J gene TRBJ1-6; 9 positions agree with TRBD1. Germline CDR1 reads MNHNY; CDR2 reads SVGAGI (reference sequence). CDR3 length: 20 amino acids. The trim removed 5 bases at V and 0 bases at J, leaving 14 bases unmatched. The CDR3 sequence: CASSPPSGTGTLSYNSPLHF. In DNA, the CDR3 is TGTGCCAGCAGTCCCCCGTCTGGGACAGGGACCCTCTCCTATAATTCACCCCTCCACTTT.

The chain has TRBV5-4 and TRBJ2-5, with D uncertain. CDR1 and CDR2 from the germline V gene are SGHNT and YYREEE (reference sequence). The ends were cut back, 2 bases at V and 4 bases at J, with 9 bases in the middle. CDR3 size: 13 residues. CDR3: CASSLIDIETQYF. The CDR3, as DNA: TGTGCCAGCAGCTTAATCGACATAGAGACCCAGTACTTC.

The chain employs TRBV19 and TRBJ2-7; 16 nucleotides line up with TRBD2. The ends lost 9 bases at V and 6 bases at J; junction bases unmatched: 8. CDR1 is LNHDA, CDR2 SQIVND, per germline (reference sequence). This CDR3 region has 15 residues. The DNA of the CDR3 is TGTGCCAGCTCGGGACTAGCGGGGGGGCCGTCCGAGCAGTACTTC. This sequence encodes CASSGLAGGPSEQYF.

This chain links TRBV7-2 with TRBJ2-1; D is uncertain. The germline V gene has CDR1 SGHTA and CDR2 FQGNSA. V shed 6 bases and J shed 9 bases, with 12 bases lying between them. The CDR3 contains 12 residues. The CDR3 DNA sequence: TGTGCCAGCAGATCCTCGGCAGGTGAGCAGTTCTTC. Its translation is CASRSSAGEQFF.

The V call is TRBV6-5, the J call TRBJ1-1, with D maybe TRBD1 (5 bases). The length of the CDR3 is 15 residues. Looked up from germline, CDR1 is MNHEY and CDR2 is SVGAGI. V shed 7 bases and J shed 1 base, with 16 bases lying between them. As DNA, the CDR3 is TGTGCCAGCAACGGACACTTAAGGCGGAACACTGAAGCTTTCTTT. It yields the protein CASNGHLRRNTEAFF.